A single sample gave rise to the 15 T cell receptor beta chains below, sequenced in a study of HIV-infected patients and healthy controls. Follow-up blood was drawn about 14 weeks, roughly three months, after antiretroviral therapy began. The repertoire came from unfractionated whole blood and reflected all unsorted peripheral T cells. Reverse transcription used about 510 ng RNA and constant-region primers for alpha and beta. Separate chain-specific third strand synthesis with multiplexing indices produced the alpha and beta libraries. TCRdb used MiXCR to reprocess the 5' RACE reads, holding one entry per CDR3 protein. This table has 8,400 or so distinct CDR3 sequences, around 8% appearing once. This specimen consisted of blood, obtained during antiretroviral therapy. The receptors come from an adult with HIV infection.

Only a few counts were recorded for this clonotype. V is TRBV29-1 and J is TRBJ2-1; D uncertain. From germline, CDR1 is SQVTM and CDR2 ANQGSEA. The CDR3 runs to 11 residues. Trimming stripped 6 bases from V and 8 bases from J, with 11 bases between. The CDR3 DNA reads TGCAGCGTCGGCTCCACTGATGAGCAGTTCTTC. Protein sequence: CSVGSTDEQFF.

This clonotype was picked up one time. The chain combines TRBV7-7 with TRBJ2-1; 7 positions agree with TRBD1. Looked up from germline, CDR1 is SSHAT and CDR2 is FNYEAQ (reference sequence). This CDR3 is built from 15 residues. J was trimmed by 6 bases and V by 6 bases; bases with no gene match: 11. CDR3 protein: CASSLGQPKFNEQFF. The DNA of the CDR3 is TGTGCCAGCAGTCTGGGACAGCCAAAATTCAATGAGCAGTTCTTC.

This clonotype is labeled as medium-sized. The chain combines TRBV29-1 with TRBJ2-3; 10 nucleotides match TRBD1. This CDR3 is built from 13 residues. With 4 bases clipped from V and 5 bases from J, the junction kept 3 bases outside the gene matches. Germline loops: CDR1 SQVTM, CDR2 ANQGSEA. The DNA for the CDR3 is TGCAGCGTTGGACAGGGGGCAGGAGATACGCAGTATTTT. This sequence encodes CSVGQGAGDTQYF.

This clonotype was picked up many times. The chain has TRBV9 and TRBJ2-1; no reliable D call. With 3 bases removed from V and 5 bases from J, the gap between germline ends came to 6 bases. CDR1 is SGDLS and CDR2 is YYNGEE in the germline V gene. CDR3 length: 12 amino acids. The CDR3 nucleotides read TGTGCCAGCAGCGCAACTCACAATGAGCAGTTCTTC. Its protein product is CASSATHNEQFF.

This chain connects TRBV5-1 to TRBJ1-5; D may be TRBD1 (5 bases). Germline V gives CDR1 SGHRS, CDR2 YFSETQ. V lost 4 bases and J lost 2, with 16 bases in between. The CDR3 contains 16 residues. The CDR3 nucleotides read TGCGCCAGCAGCCCGCAGCCTCAGGGAGGCAATCAGCCCCAGCATTTT. The encoded protein is CASSPQPQGGNQPQHF.

By sample fraction, this clonotype is medium-sized. As DNA, the CDR3 is TGCAGTGCTAGACCCGGATATGAAGCTTTCTTT. Amino acids: CSARPGYEAFF. The chain couples TRBV20-1 to TRBJ1-1; D gene unclear. CDR3 size: 11 residues. The ends were cut back, 2 bases at V and 7 bases at J, with 8 bases in the middle. Germline V CDR1 and CDR2: DFQATT, SNEGSKA (reference sequence).

By its share, this clonotype is medium-sized. V and J are TRBV9 and TRBJ1-2, with unresolved D. CDR3 length: 14 residues. Germline V gene sequence: CDR1 SGDLS, CDR2 YYNGEE. The germline V and J ends were trimmed by 3 bases and 6 bases, with 15 bases remaining between them. The CDR3 spells CASSAHLVENGYTF. CDR3 DNA sequence: TGTGCCAGCAGCGCCCATTTGGTTGAGAATGGCTACACCTTC.

Many counts were recorded for this clonotype. V and J are TRBV7-9 and TRBJ1-4, with TRBD1 matching over 7 bases. The CDR3 length is 12 residues. Unmatched junction bases numbered 3, after V lost 2 bases and J lost 12 bases. Germline CDR1 SEHNR, CDR2 FQNEAQ (reference sequence). The CDR3 loop reads CASSLPGTELFF. The CDR3 DNA is TGTGCCAGCAGCTTACCCGGGACAGAACTGTTTTTT. The full variable domain, completed using reference TRBV7-9 and TRBJ1-4, is DTGVSQNPRHKITKRGQNVTFRCDPISEHNRLYWYRQTLGQGPEFLTYFQNEAQLEKSRLLSDRFSAERPKGSFSTLEIQRTEQGDSAMYLCASSLPGTELFFGSGTQLSVL.

This clonotype was recorded many times. The rearrangement joins TRBV18 to TRBJ2-7; possible D gene TRBD2, 5 bases. Between the trimmed V and J ends, which lost 3 bases and 3 bases, there was a span of 12 bases. CDR3 size: 14 residues. Per the germline V gene, CDR1 is KGHSH and CDR2 is LQKENI. CDR3 residues: CASSPGGSVYEQYF. The CDR3 coding sequence is TGTGCCAGCTCACCGGGCGGGTCGGTCTACGAGCAGTACTTC.

In its sample, this clonotype ranks as medium-sized. The rearrangement uses TRBV20-1 and TRBJ1-4; TRBD1 matches 10 bases. The germline gives CDR1 DFQATT, CDR2 SNEGSKA (reference sequence). This CDR3 spans 15 amino acids. Unmatched junction bases numbered 8, after V lost 6 bases and J lost 4 bases. The CDR3 spells CSAPDRGQGNEKLFF. The CDR3 nucleotides read TGCAGTGCACCAGACAGGGGGCAGGGTAATGAAAAACTGTTTTTT.

Sample share makes this clonotype medium-sized (0.01 to 0.1%). J is TRBJ1-1 and V is TRBV7-2, with no clear D. CDR3 length equals 14 residues. CDR1 is SGHTA and CDR2 is FQGNSA in the germline V gene. Deletions cut 4 bases from V and 2 bases from J, with 11 bases between. The CDR3 spells CASSSAPGNTEAFF. The CDR3 bases are TGTGCCAGCAGCTCCGCCCCCGGTAACACTGAAGCTTTCTTT.

This CDR3 is CASSLRHYSGQFF. Here the CDR3 DNA reads TGTGCCAGCAGTTTAAGGCACTACTCGGGGCAGTTCTTC. The rearrangement links TRBV27 to TRBJ2-1; D remains ambiguous. The length of the CDR3 is 13 residues. Germline CDR1 reads MNHEY; CDR2 reads SMNVEV (reference sequence). Trimming removed 2 bases from V and 12 bases from J, with 14 bases in between.

This clonotype is categorized as medium-sized. The chain links TRBV20-1 to TRBJ2-5; maybe TRBD2 (5 bases). This CDR3 has 14 amino acids. Germline loops: CDR1 DFQATT, CDR2 SNEGSKA (reference sequence). With 6 bases removed from V and 5 bases from J, the gap between germline ends came to 19 bases. The CDR3 DNA reads as TGCAGTGCGGTCGCGGACGGATGGGAGGAGACCCAGTACTTC. Translating gives CSAVADGWEETQYF.

This clonotype was picked up many times. V usage is TRBV29-1 and J usage is TRBJ2-7, with TRBD1 matching 10 bases. Per the germline V gene, CDR1 is SQVTM and CDR2 is ANQGSEA. The ends lost 3 bases at V and 7 bases at J; junction bases unmatched: 12. This CDR3 comprises 15 residues. Written as DNA, the CDR3 is TGCAGCGTTGAGGAAGGAGGGACAGGGGCTGGGGAGCAGTACTTC. Translation: CSVEEGGTGAGEQYF.

V gene TRBV28 combines with J gene TRBJ1-5; D unresolved. The V end was cut by 7 bases, the J end by 4 bases, with 5 bases between. Germline CDR1 and CDR2: MDHEN and SYDVKM. The CDR3 has 11 residues. DNA for the CDR3: TGTGCCAGCACCTCTAATCAGCCCCAGCATTTT. Protein: CASTSNQPQHF.